These 6 T cell receptor beta chains were all obtained from the same sample, sequenced in a study of cytomegalovirus exposure and HLA in healthy donors. PCR involved 60 Vbeta and 13 Jbeta primers. Libraries were prepared by immunoSEQ multiplex PCR; TCRdb keeps only in-frame clonotypes and omits some of them. Recorded here are 55,000 to 75,000 clones; the top ten clones represent about 4%. Sequences were obtained from PBMCs. Receptors originate from a male donor in good health and CMV-seronegative.

Notes on this clone: Other DNA sequences in the sample encode the same CDR3. The J gene is TRBJ1-6, the V gene TRBV5-1, with 10 positions matching TRBD1. This CDR3 spans 15 amino acids. The germline gives CDR1 SGHRS, CDR2 YFSETQ. J lost 10 bases, V lost 5 bases, and 9 bases had no gene match. In DNA form, the CDR3 reads TGCGCCAGCAGGTGGGGCGGGACAGGGGAATCACCCCTCCACTTT. This sequence encodes CASRWGGTGESPLHF.

The J gene is TRBJ1-1, the V gene TRBV6-6; 7 positions agree with TRBD1. Germline assignment: CDR1 MNHNY and CDR2 SVGAGI (reference sequence). The J segment lost 7 bases and the V segment lost 0 bases, leaving 5 bases of the junction unmatched. The CDR3 covers 14 residues. The CDR3 loop reads CASSYSRGQHEAFF. The DNA for the CDR3 is TGTGCCAGCAGTTACTCCAGGGGACAGCATGAAGCTTTCTTT.

This rearrangement joins TRBV18 to TRBJ2-2; perhaps TRBD2 as D (5 bases). The CDR3 is 15 amino acids. CDR1 is KGHSH and CDR2 is LQKENI in the germline V gene. The V gene lost 3 bases and the J gene lost 4 bases, with 12 bases spanning the gap. The CDR3 bases are TGTGCCAGCTCACCGCCAGTAGGGAGCACCGGGGAGCTGTTTTTT. This sequence encodes CASSPPVGSTGELFF.

CDR3 DNA sequence: TGTGCCAGCTCACCACCGGACAGGGCAGCCTACGAGCAGTACTTC. Residues: CASSPPDRAAYEQYF. This rearrangement joins TRBV18 to TRBJ2-7; 8 nucleotides line up with TRBD1. The CDR3 spans 15 residues. Trimming cost V 0 bases and J 2 bases; bases outside gene matches: 3. Germline values: CDR1 KGHSH, CDR2 LQKENI.

This chain uses TRBV7-9 with TRBJ1-1; D not certain. Germline V gene sequence: CDR1 SEHNR, CDR2 FQNEAQ (reference sequence). Trimming took 5 bases from V and 7 from J, leaving 11 bases between them. The CDR3 covers 12 residues. The chain's CDR3 is CASSLTRGEAFF. The CDR3 coding sequence is TGTGCCAGCAGCCTAACACGGGGTGAAGCTTTCTTT.

V is TRBV18 and J is TRBJ1-1, with D unclear. Trimming took 4 bases from V and 4 from J, leaving 4 bases between them. There are 11 residues in the CDR3. Germline assignment: CDR1 KGHSH and CDR2 LQKENI. The CDR3 is CASSLGTEAFF. The CDR3 coding sequence is TGTGCCAGCTCACTCGGCACTGAAGCTTTCTTT.